Sequencing of this T cell receptor beta chain was carried out in a study of blood T cell repertoires in COVID-19. Across the whole study: Acute and convalescent COVID-19 specimens originated in the United States, Italy and Spain.

Assay used: immunoSEQ multiplex PCR; TCRdb lists only in-frame clones, some missing. Of some 380,000 clones listed, 90% were seen once; the top ten hold about 6.5%. Sequenced material: peripheral blood. The sequence came from a man younger than 35 with active or convalescent COVID-19.

In DNA form, the CDR3 reads TGTGCCAGCAGTTTCCCGGGACTGCCAGATACGCAGTATTTT. The encoded protein is CASSFPGLPDTQYF. The J gene is TRBJ2-3, the V gene TRBV27, with D maybe TRBD2 (6 bases). The germline gives CDR1 MNHEY, CDR2 SMNVEV (reference sequence). CDR3 length: 14 residues. The V end lost 3 bases, the J end lost 4 bases, and 11 bases lay between the germline ends.